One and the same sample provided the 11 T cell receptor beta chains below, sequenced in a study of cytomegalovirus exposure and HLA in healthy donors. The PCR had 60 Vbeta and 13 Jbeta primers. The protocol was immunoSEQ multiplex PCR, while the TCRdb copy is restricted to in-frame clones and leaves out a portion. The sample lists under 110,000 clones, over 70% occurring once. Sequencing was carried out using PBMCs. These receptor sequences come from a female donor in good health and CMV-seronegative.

CDR3 sequence (DNA): TGTGCCAGCAGCTCGCCGGGACTAGGCACAGATACGCAGTATTTT. Its protein is CASSSPGLGTDTQYF. The chain is built from TRBV5-4 and TRBJ2-3; 8 positions agree with TRBD2. The germline gives CDR1 SGHNT, CDR2 YYREEE (reference sequence). The CDR3 runs 15 residues. The V and J ends lost 3 bases and 1 base, in that order; junction bases with no gene match: 4.

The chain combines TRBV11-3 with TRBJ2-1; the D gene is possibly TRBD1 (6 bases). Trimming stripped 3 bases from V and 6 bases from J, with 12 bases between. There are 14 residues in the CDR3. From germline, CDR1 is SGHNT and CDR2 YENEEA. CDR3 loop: CASSFQGTLNEQFF. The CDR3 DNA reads TGTGCCAGCAGCTTCCAGGGGACCCTCAATGAGCAGTTCTTC.

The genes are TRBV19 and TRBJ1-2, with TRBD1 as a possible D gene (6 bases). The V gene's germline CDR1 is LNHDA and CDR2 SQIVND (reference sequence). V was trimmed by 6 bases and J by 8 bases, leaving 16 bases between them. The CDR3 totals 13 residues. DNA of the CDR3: TGTGCCAGTAGGAGGTCGGTTGGGGGCGGCTACACCTTC. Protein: CASRRSVGGGYTF.

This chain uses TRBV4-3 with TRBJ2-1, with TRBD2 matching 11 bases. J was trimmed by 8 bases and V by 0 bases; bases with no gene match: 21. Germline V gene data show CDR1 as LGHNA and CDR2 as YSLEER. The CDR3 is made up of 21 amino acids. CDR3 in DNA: TGCGCCAGCAGCCAAGATCTCAAGGGGGTTAGGGCTAGCGGGAGGTGGGATGAGCAGTTCTTC. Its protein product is CASSQDLKGVRASGRWDEQFF.

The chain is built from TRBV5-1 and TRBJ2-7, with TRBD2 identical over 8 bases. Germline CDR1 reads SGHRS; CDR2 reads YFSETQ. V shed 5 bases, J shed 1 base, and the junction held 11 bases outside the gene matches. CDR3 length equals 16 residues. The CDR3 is CASSKSGRVPSYEQYF. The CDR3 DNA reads TGCGCCAGCAGTAAGAGCGGGAGAGTCCCATCCTACGAGCAGTACTTC.

The DNA of the CDR3 is TGTGCCAGCAGCTTAGTATCCCCAGCGGGAAGGACCGGGGAGCTGTTTTTT. It codes for CASSLVSPAGRTGELFF. This chain uses TRBV7-6 with TRBJ2-2, with 7 nucleotides matching TRBD2. The germline gives CDR1 SGHVS, CDR2 FNYEAQ. This CDR3 region has 17 residues. V shed 1 base, J shed 5 bases, and the junction held 10 bases outside the gene matches.

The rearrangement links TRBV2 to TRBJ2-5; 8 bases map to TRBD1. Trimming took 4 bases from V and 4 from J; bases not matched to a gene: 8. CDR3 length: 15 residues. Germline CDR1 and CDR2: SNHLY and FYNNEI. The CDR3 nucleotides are TGTGCCAGCAGTGTTACAGGGGGTATGGGAGAGACCCAGTACTTC. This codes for CASSVTGGMGETQYF.

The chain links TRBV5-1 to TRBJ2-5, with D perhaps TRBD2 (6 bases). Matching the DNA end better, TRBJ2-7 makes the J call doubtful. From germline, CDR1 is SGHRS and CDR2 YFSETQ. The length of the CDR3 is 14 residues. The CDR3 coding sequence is TGCGCCAGCAGCTATCTGGGGGGAACCTACGAGCAGTACTTC. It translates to CASSYLGGTYEQYF.

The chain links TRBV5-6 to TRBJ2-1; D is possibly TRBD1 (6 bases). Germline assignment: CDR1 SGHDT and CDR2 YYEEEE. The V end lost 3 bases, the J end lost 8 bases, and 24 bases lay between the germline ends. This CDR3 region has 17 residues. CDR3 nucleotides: TGTGCCAGCAGCTCGAGACTCAAGTTGTCCTACAGGGATGAGCAGTTCTTC. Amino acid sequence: CASSSRLKLSYRDEQFF.

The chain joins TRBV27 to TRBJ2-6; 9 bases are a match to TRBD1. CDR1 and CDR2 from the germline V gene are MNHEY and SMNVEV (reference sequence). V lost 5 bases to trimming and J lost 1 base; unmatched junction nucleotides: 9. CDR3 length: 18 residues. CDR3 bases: TGTGCCAGCAGTCTTCGGACAGGGGTAGCGTCTGGGGCCAACGTCCTGACTTTC. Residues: CASSLRTGVASGANVLTF.

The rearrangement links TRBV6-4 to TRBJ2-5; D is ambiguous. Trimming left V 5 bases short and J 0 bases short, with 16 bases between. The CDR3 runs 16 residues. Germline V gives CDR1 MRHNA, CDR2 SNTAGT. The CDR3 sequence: CASSFHSLCNQETQYF. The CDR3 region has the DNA TGTGCCAGCAGTTTCCACTCTCTCTGCAACCAAGAGACCCAGTACTTC.